The present T cell receptor (beta chain) was sequenced within a study of T cell clones after liver transplantation (dated by TCRdb to 2018 to 2020). Regarding the study in general: The samples were obtained from ITN030ST, a randomized trial that attempted immunosuppression withdrawal within 2 years after liver transplantation. The subjects received no induction therapy and were kept on standard immunosuppression until randomization at 12-24 months post-transplant. As an antigen-independent comparator for the donor-reactive sequences, third party-reactive TCRbeta sequences from pre-transplant MLRs were identified as well. Donor-reactive T cell clones were identified by TCRbeta sequencing following a pre-transplant mixed lymphocyte reaction and were subsequently tracked in post-transplant blood. Blood samples were collected pre-transplant, pre-randomization before withdrawal, and post-randomization after either full withdrawal or failed withdrawal. Three of the eight recipients were HCV-positive; the others were transplanted for non-autoimmune, non-viral indications. Tolerance was defined as complete immunosuppression withdrawal for at least one year with no rise in liver enzymes beyond twice the upper limit of normal. Of the 8 liver transplant recipients making up the studied cohort, 3 were classified as tolerant and 5 as non-tolerant.

V ends up 4 bases short and J 8 bases short, with an unmatched junction base count of 5. The germline V gene yields SGDLS for CDR1 and YYNGEE for CDR2. The CDR3 holds 13 amino acids from the cysteine to the phenylalanine. Just the 39-base CDR3 DNA is kept, in frame starting at base 1. Frozen genomic DNA underwent high-throughput TCRbeta CDR3 sequencing by immunoSEQ, including PCR amplification, mapping, bias correction and internal controls. Per the source publication's procedure: Only productive rearrangements were retained, and each unique TCRbeta sequence was defined by its CDR3 nucleotide sequence together with its V and J gene. A sequence counted as donor-reactive only if the sequence showed at least 5-fold expansion in CFSE-low cells compared with unstimulated pre-transplant cells and had a frequency of at least 0.01%. Minimum frequency thresholds were set for each subject on the basis of the unstimulated sample with the lowest template count, so that a detection power of at least 90% was ensured. Jensen-Shannon divergence between the top 1000 TCRbeta sequences after and before transplant was used to measure repertoire turnover. Two-sided Fisher's exact tests were used to test for changes in how often donor-reactive sequences were detected. TCRdb holds this immuneACCESS table with in-frame rearrangements only. Some clones are missing; in checked studies, unresolved V genes explain under half, and the rest has no known cause. The D gene and trimming were derived from the DNA, and the V and J assignments and clone size from that table. A total of about 120,000 clones appear in this sample, 90% of them only once. The ten largest make up around 0.8% of the sample.

Thawed unstimulated PBMCs were stained for CD3, CD4 and CD8 and FACS-sorted into CD3+CD4+ and CD3+CD8+ populations. Each of the 8 studied subjects was randomized to immunosuppression withdrawal. The Qiagen DNeasy Blood and Tissue Kit was used for isolation of genomic DNA. About this clone: Its antigen target is currently unknown. It has no much larger one-base neighbor in the sample; base qualities were not kept.

The paper as a whole reports these results and caveats: The conclusions were considered preliminary, being limited by small, heterogeneous patient numbers and non-standardized post-transplant time points. Once repertoire turnover was taken into account, donor-reactive detection showed a significant reduction for CD4 in 7 of 8 subjects and for CD8 in 8 of 8. A greater decline was seen for donor-reactive sequences than for third party-reactive sequences, suggesting partial antigen-specific deletion unrelated to withdrawal success. In most of the 8 subjects, regardless of tolerance or HCV status, circulating donor-reactive CD4 TCRbeta sequences dropped significantly post-transplant. Low numbers of available donor cells limited the measurable donor-reactive repertoire in a couple of subjects. Since no allograft tissue specimens were available, donor-reactive T cells may have migrated into the graft instead of being deleted.

The sequence joins TRBV9 to TRBJ2-5; 10 central nucleotides agree with TRBD2. The receptor was derived from a human patient who received a liver transplant. In transplant recipients, some T cells may be of donor rather than host origin. The material was CD4+ T cells from blood, obtained 12 months after liver transplant. The CDR3 is CASSPQREGTQYF. The nucleotide sequence is TGTGCCAGCAGCCCCCAGCGGGAGGGAACCCAGTACTTC.